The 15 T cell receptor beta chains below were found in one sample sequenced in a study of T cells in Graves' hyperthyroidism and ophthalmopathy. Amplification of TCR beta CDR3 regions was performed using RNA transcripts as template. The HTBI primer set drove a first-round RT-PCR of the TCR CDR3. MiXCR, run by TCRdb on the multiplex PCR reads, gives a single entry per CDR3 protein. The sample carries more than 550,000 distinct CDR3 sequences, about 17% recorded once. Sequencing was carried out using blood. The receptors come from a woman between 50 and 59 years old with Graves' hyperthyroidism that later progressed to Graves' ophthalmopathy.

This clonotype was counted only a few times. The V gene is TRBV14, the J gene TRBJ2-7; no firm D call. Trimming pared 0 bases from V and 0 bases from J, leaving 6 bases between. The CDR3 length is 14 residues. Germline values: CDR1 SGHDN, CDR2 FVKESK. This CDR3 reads CASSQESVSYEQYF. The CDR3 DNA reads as TGTGCCAGCAGCCAAGAAAGCGTCTCCTACGAGCAGTACTTC. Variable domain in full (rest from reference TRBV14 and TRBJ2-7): EAGVTQFPSHSVIEKGQTVTLRCDPISGHDNLYWYRRVMGKEIKFLLHFVKESKQDESGMPNNRFLAERTGGTYSTLKVQPAELEDSGVYFCASSQESVSYEQYFGPGTRLTVT.

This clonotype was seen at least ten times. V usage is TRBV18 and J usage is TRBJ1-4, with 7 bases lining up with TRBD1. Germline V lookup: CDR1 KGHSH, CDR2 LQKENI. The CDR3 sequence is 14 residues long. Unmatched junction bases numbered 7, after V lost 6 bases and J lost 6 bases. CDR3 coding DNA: TGTGCCAGCTCTCCGGACAGGCGAGATGAAAAACTGTTTTTT. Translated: CASSPDRRDEKLFF.

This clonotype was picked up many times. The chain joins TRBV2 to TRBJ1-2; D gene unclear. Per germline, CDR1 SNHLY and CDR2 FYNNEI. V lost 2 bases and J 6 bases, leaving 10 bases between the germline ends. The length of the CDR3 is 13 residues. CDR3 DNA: TGTGCCAGCAGTGAAAGGGTCAAGCATGGCTACACCTTC. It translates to CASSERVKHGYTF.

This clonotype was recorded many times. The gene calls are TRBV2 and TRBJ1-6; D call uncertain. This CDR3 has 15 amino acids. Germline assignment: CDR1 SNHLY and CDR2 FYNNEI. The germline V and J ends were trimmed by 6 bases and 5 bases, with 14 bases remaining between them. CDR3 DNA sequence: TGTGCCAGCAGAAACGAGGGTATGAATAATTCACCCCTCCACTTT. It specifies CASRNEGMNNSPLHF.

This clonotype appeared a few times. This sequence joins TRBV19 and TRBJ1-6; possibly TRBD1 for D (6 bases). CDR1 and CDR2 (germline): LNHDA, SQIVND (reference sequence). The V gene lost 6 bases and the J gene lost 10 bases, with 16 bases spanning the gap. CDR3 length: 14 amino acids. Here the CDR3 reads CASSEYTGRSPLHF. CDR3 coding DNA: TGTGCCAGTAGCGAATATACAGGGCGATCACCCCTCCACTTT. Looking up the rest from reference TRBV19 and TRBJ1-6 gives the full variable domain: DGGITQSPKYLFRKEGQNVTLSCEQNLNHDAMYWYRQDPGQGLRLIYYSQIVNDFQKGDIAEGYSVSREKKESFPLTVTSAQKNPTAFYLCASSEYTGRSPLHFGNGTRLTVT.

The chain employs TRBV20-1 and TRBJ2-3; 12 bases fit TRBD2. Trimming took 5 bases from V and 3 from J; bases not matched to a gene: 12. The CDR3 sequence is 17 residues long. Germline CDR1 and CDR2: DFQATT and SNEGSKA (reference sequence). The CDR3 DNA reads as TGCAGTGCTGGGAGACTAGCGGGGGACCTATCGACAGATACGCAGTATTTT. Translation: CSAGRLAGDLSTDTQYF.

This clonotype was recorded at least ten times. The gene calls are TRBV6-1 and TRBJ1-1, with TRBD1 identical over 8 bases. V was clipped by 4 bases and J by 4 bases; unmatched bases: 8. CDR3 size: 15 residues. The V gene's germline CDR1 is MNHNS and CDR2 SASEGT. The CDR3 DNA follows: TGTGCCAGCAGTGTATACAGGGGGTTCGGCACTGAAGCTTTCTTT. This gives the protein CASSVYRGFGTEAFF.

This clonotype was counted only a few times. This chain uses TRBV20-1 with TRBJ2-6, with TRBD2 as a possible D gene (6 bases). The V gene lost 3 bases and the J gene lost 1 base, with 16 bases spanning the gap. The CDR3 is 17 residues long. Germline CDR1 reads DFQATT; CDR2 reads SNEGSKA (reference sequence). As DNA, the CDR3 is TGCAGTGCTAGTCGCGGAGGGCTAGGGTCTGGGGCCAACGTCCTGACTTTC. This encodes CSASRGGLGSGANVLTF.

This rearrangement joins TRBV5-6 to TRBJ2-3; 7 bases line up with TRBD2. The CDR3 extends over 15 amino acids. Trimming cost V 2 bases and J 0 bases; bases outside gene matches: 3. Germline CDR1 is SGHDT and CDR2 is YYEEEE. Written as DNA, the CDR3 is TGTGCCAGCAGCTTTGGACTAGAAAGCACAGATACGCAGTATTTT. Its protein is CASSFGLESTDTQYF. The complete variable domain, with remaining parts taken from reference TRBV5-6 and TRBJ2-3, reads DAGVTQSPTHLIKTRGQQVTLRCSPKSGHDTVSWYQQALGQGPQFIFQYYEEEERQRGNFPDRFSGHQFPNYSSELNVNALLLGDSALYLCASSFGLESTDTQYFGPGTRLTVL.

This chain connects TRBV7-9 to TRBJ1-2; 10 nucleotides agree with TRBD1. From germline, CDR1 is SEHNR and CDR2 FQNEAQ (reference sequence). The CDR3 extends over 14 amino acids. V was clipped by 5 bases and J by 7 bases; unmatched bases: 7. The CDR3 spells CASSRGTGDSGYTF. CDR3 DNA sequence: TGTGCCAGCAGCCGCGGGACAGGGGATTCTGGCTACACCTTC.

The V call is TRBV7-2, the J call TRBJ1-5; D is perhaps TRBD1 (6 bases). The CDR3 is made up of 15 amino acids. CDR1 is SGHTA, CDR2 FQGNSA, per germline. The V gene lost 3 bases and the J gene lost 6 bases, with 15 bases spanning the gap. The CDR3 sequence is CASSLGARGGQPQHF. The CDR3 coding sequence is TGTGCCAGCAGCTTGGGGGCACGAGGGGGTCAGCCCCAGCATTTT.

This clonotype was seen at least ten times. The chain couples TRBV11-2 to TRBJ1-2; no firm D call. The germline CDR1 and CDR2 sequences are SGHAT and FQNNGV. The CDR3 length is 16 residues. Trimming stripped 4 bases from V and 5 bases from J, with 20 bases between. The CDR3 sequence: CASSSPSRKMGYGYTF. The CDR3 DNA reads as TGTGCCAGCAGCTCCCCCTCCAGGAAAATGGGGTATGGCTACACCTTC.

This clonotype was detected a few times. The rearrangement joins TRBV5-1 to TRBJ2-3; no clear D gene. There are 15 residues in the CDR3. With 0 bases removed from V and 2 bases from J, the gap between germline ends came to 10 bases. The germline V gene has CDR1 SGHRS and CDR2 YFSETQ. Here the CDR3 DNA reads TGCGCCAGCAGCTTGGATCGGTACAACACAGATACGCAGTATTTT. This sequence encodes CASSLDRYNTDTQYF.

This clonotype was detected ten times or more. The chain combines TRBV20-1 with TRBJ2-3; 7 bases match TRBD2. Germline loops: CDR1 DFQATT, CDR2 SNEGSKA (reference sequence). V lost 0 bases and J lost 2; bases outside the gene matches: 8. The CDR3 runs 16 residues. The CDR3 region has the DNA TGCAGTGCTAGAGAATCCTTCCTAGCGGCCACAGATACGCAGTATTTT. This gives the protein CSARESFLAATDTQYF.

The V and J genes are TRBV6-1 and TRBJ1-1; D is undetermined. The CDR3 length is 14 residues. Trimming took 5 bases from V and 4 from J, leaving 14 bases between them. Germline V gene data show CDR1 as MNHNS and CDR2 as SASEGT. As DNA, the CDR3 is TGTGCCAGCAGTACCACGGGAGGGCCCACTGAAGCTTTCTTT. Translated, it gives CASSTTGGPTEAFF.